Listed here are 27 T cell receptor beta chains from one sample, sequenced in a study of cytomegalovirus exposure and HLA in healthy donors. This PCR relied on a set of 60 Vbeta primers and 13 Jbeta primers. Clones were sequenced by immunoSEQ multiplex PCR, and TCRdb holds only the in-frame ones, with some missing. The table shows 110,000 or so clones, with roughly 80% occurring only once. Specimen: PBMCs. These receptors were obtained from a middle-aged man in good health and CMV-seropositive.

The rearrangement links TRBV9 to TRBJ2-1; 8 nucleotides align to TRBD2. The CDR3 is made up of 14 amino acids. Germline V gives CDR1 SGDLS, CDR2 YYNGEE. The J segment lost 8 bases and the V segment lost 4 bases, leaving 8 bases of the junction unmatched. Here the CDR3 reads CASSKGTSIDEQFF. DNA for the CDR3: TGTGCCAGCAGCAAGGGGACTAGTATCGATGAGCAGTTCTTC.

The chain joins TRBV9 to TRBJ2-2, with D unclear. Trimming shortened V by 0 bases and J by 2 bases, and 11 bases separated the two germline ends. This CDR3 is 16 amino acids long. Germline V gene lookup returns CDR1 SGDLS and CDR2 YYNGEE. The DNA of the CDR3 is TGTGCCAGCAGCGTAGCTGGAACGGGTAACACCGGGGAGCTGTTTTTT. The encoded protein is CASSVAGTGNTGELFF.

DNA for the CDR3: TGTGCCAGCAGCTTGGATCACGGGGGTAGCACAGATACGCAGTATTTT. This gives the protein CASSLDHGGSTDTQYF. The J gene is TRBJ2-3, the V gene TRBV7-2, with D tentatively TRBD2 (6 bases). V was shortened by 3 bases and J by 0 bases, with 13 bases between the two germline ends. CDR1 and CDR2 from the germline V gene are SGHTA and FQGNSA. The length of the CDR3 is 16 residues.

This clone came up once. This chain uses TRBV18 with TRBJ2-3; TRBD1 might be the D (5 bases). Trimming took off 3 bases at V and 0 bases at J, with 7 bases between the two ends. Germline CDR1 reads KGHSH; CDR2 reads LQKENI. The CDR3 loop spans 14 amino acids. CDR3 nucleotide sequence: TGTGCCAGCTCACCGGGGCATAGCACAGATACGCAGTATTTT. This codes for CASSPGHSTDTQYF.

V gene TRBV9 combines with J gene TRBJ2-2; tentatively, D is TRBD2 (6 bases). CDR1 and CDR2 from the germline V gene are SGDLS and YYNGEE. The CDR3 runs to 15 residues. With 0 bases removed from V and 6 bases from J, the gap between germline ends came to 12 bases. The CDR3 region is CASSVATSKAGELFF. CDR3 sequence (DNA): TGTGCCAGCAGCGTAGCGACTAGTAAGGCCGGGGAGCTGTTTTTT.

This clone appeared once. This chain links TRBV10-1 with TRBJ2-7, with 9 bases fitting TRBD2. The CDR3 runs 16 residues. V was pared by 6 bases and J by 1 base, with 10 bases of the junction left unmatched. Germline V gene data show CDR1 as WNHNN and CDR2 as SYGVQD (reference sequence). The CDR3 DNA follows: TGCGCCAGCAGGAGAACAGCGGGAGGAGGGTCCTACGAGCAGTACTTC. Translated: CASRRTAGGGSYEQYF.

This sequence joins TRBV10-2 and TRBJ1-1; D uncertain. The germline V and J ends were trimmed by 3 bases and 1 base, with 6 bases remaining between them. The CDR3 sequence is 13 residues long. The V gene's germline CDR1 is WSHSY and CDR2 SAAADI. The DNA of the CDR3 is TGCGCCAGCAGTGAAGCGCGGAACACTGAAGCTTTCTTT. Amino acid sequence: CASSEARNTEAFF.

This clone was seen a single time. J is TRBJ2-3 and V is TRBV9, with D perhaps TRBD2 (7 bases). There are 16 residues in the CDR3. From germline, CDR1 is SGDLS and CDR2 YYNGEE. Trimming shortened V by 2 bases and J by 2 bases, and 15 bases separated the two germline ends. In DNA form, the CDR3 reads TGTGCCAGCAGCGTTGCTAGGGGGGGGGACACAGATACGCAGTATTTT. Translation: CASSVARGGDTDTQYF.

The rearrangement joins TRBV5-1 to TRBJ1-4; 9 bases match TRBD1. This CDR3 comprises 14 residues. Looked up from germline, CDR1 is SGHRS and CDR2 is YFSETQ. Germline trimming cut 4 bases from V and 8 bases from J; bases unmatched to any gene: 6. In DNA form, the CDR3 reads TGCGCCAGCAGCCTGGGACAGGGTGAGGAAAAACTGTTTTTT. Amino acids: CASSLGQGEEKLFF.

This rearrangement joins TRBV7-9 to TRBJ1-6; TRBD1 might be the D (5 bases). CDR3 length: 15 residues. CDR1 is SEHNR, CDR2 FQNEAQ, per germline (reference sequence). Between the trimmed V and J ends, which lost 1 base and 9 bases, there was a span of 13 bases. Here the CDR3 DNA reads TGTGCCAGCAGCTTAGGTGGGACGGGAGTTTCACCCCTCCACTTT. Amino acid sequence: CASSLGGTGVSPLHF.

This sequence joins TRBV27 and TRBJ1-2; 9 bases are shared with TRBD1. CDR3 length equals 15 residues. Unmatched junction bases numbered 11, after V lost 4 bases and J lost 8 bases. CDR1 and CDR2 (germline): MNHEY, SMNVEV (reference sequence). CDR3 bases: TGTGCCAGCAGTTCGTACCGGGACAGGGCGGAAGGCTACACCTTC. Protein product: CASSSYRDRAEGYTF.

The V and J genes are TRBV9 and TRBJ1-3; D is unresolved. The CDR3 is made up of 14 amino acids. Germline CDR1 is SGDLS and CDR2 is YYNGEE. The V end lost 0 bases, the J end lost 2 bases, and 6 bases lay between the germline ends. The CDR3 DNA reads as TGTGCCAGCAGCGTAGCAGAAACTGGAAACACCATATATTTT. It encodes CASSVAETGNTIYF.

The chain combines TRBV7-2 with TRBJ1-2, with TRBD1 identical over 8 bases. The CDR3 consists of 14 residues. V was clipped by 2 bases and J by 8 bases; unmatched bases: 7. Germline CDR1 and CDR2: SGHTA and FQGNSA. CDR3 loop: CASSLQGAGRGYTF. The CDR3 DNA reads as TGTGCCAGCAGCTTACAGGGGGCTGGAAGGGGCTACACCTTC.

In DNA, the CDR3 is TGTGCCAGCAGTTGGAGGGAGGGCCACTCCTACGAGCAGTACTTC. Translated, it gives CASSWREGHSYEQYF. The V call is TRBV27, the J call TRBJ2-7; 7 bases align to TRBD2. The CDR3 length is 15 residues. The V and J ends lost 4 bases and 0 bases, in that order; junction bases with no gene match: 6. Germline assignment: CDR1 MNHEY and CDR2 SMNVEV (reference sequence).

CDR3 DNA sequence: TGTGCCAGCAGCTCCGGACTAGCGGGAGGGGGAGAGACCCAGTACTTC. Translation: CASSSGLAGGGETQYF. The chain uses TRBV5-6 and TRBJ2-5; 15 positions agree with TRBD2. Germline V lookup: CDR1 SGHDT, CDR2 YYEEEE. The CDR3 extends over 16 amino acids. V gave up 3 bases and J gave up 4 bases; unmatched junction bases: 4.

The chain combines TRBV27 with TRBJ2-1; 11 bases match TRBD1. In germline, CDR1 is MNHEY, CDR2 SMNVEV (reference sequence). V gave up 5 bases and J gave up 8 bases; unmatched junction bases: 23. The CDR3 length is 20 residues. CDR3 DNA: TGTGCCAGCAGTCCCAAAGGCCAAAGAACCGGGACAGGGGGAGTCGATGAGCAGTTCTTC. Residues: CASSPKGQRTGTGGVDEQFF.

The CDR3 DNA follows: TGTGCCAGCAGTGAATCATGGGGCCCCTACGAGCAGTACTTC. Protein sequence: CASSESWGPYEQYF. V usage is TRBV6-1 and J usage is TRBJ2-7; D may be TRBD1 (5 bases). V was shortened by 2 bases and J by 2 bases, with 10 bases between the two germline ends. Germline V gives CDR1 MNHNS, CDR2 SASEGT. CDR3 length: 14 amino acids.

CDR3 DNA: TGTGCCAGCAGTGTAGGGGGACTAGCGCCCTACGAGCAGTACTTC. Residues: CASSVGGLAPYEQYF. The chain employs TRBV2 and TRBJ2-7; 10 bases are a match to TRBD2. The CDR3 totals 15 residues. Losses at the gene ends were 4 bases for V and 2 bases for J; bases not matched to a gene: 5. Germline assignment: CDR1 SNHLY and CDR2 FYNNEI. The full variable domain, its missing parts supplied by reference TRBV2 and TRBJ2-7, is EPEVTQTPSHQVTQMGQEVILRCVPISNHLYFYWYRQILGQKVEFLVSFYNNEISEKSEIFDDQFSVERPDGSNFTLKIRSTKLEDSAMYFCASSVGGLAPYEQYFGPGTRLTVT.

The rearrangement joins TRBV11-2 to TRBJ1-2; tentatively, D is TRBD1 (5 bases). V was pared by 0 bases and J by 7 bases, with 9 bases between. Germline CDR1 is SGHAT and CDR2 is FQNNGV. The CDR3 contains 13 residues. CDR3 loop: CASSLDGAVGYTF. DNA for the CDR3: TGTGCCAGCAGCTTAGATGGGGCGGTTGGCTACACCTTC. Complete variable domain (other parts from reference TRBV11-2 and TRBJ1-2): EAGVAQSPRYKIIEKRQSVAFWCNPISGHATLYWYQQILGQGPKLLIQFQNNGVVDDSQLPKDRFSAERLKGVDSTLKIQPAKLEDSAVYLCASSLDGAVGYTFGSGTRLTVV.

V and J are TRBV27 and TRBJ2-7; 10 nucleotides agree with TRBD2. CDR1 is MNHEY, CDR2 SMNVEV, per germline (reference sequence). V dropped 3 bases and J dropped 6; count of bases not matched to a gene: 14. The CDR3 covers 17 residues. Written as DNA, the CDR3 is TGTGCCAGCAGTTTTACTCCTAGCGGGGGTGCTCTATCCGAGCAGTACTTC. It translates to CASSFTPSGGALSEQYF.

This clone was detected a few times. V and J are TRBV5-4 and TRBJ2-3; 8 bases align to TRBD1. Losses at the gene ends were 3 bases for V and 5 bases for J; bases not matched to a gene: 5. The CDR3 extends over 14 amino acids. CDR1 SGHNT and CDR2 YYREEE come from the germline V gene (reference sequence). The CDR3, as DNA: TGTGCCAGCAGCTCCCAGGGGGCGGAAGATACGCAGTATTTT. Amino acid sequence: CASSSQGAEDTQYF.

Regarding this clone: Given the absence of the conserved phenylalanine or tryptophan at the CDR3 end, a read error is likely. Because the CDR3's place on the DNA is in doubt, the DNA is left out and the CDR3 is given as listed by TCRdb. This chain connects TRBV2 to TRBJ2-7; the D call TRBD2 from the table was never checked on the DNA. Germline-derived CDR1 and CDR2 are SNHLY and FYNNEI. The CDR3 region is 10 residues in length, termini included. Here the CDR3 reads CASTQGLPFI.

CDR3 region: CASSTRGARQPQHF. CDR3 nucleotide sequence: TGTGCCAGTAGCACACGGGGGGCTAGGCAGCCCCAGCATTTT. V gene TRBV19 combines with J gene TRBJ1-5, with a possible D match to TRBD1 (6 bases). V lost 6 bases and J lost 7, with 16 bases in between. Germline lookup yields CDR1 LNHDA and CDR2 SQIVND (reference sequence). The length of the CDR3 is 14 residues.

V usage is TRBV6-1 and J usage is TRBJ2-7; 7 bases agree with TRBD1. Germline values: CDR1 MNHNS, CDR2 SASEGT. The CDR3 runs to 13 residues. V gave up 7 bases and J gave up 10 bases; unmatched junction bases: 13. CDR3 residues: CASTIGTVSRQYF. CDR3 DNA sequence: TGTGCCAGCACCATCGGGACAGTCAGTCGTCAGTACTTC.

The chain combines TRBV2 with TRBJ2-3; TRBD2 aligns across 9 bases. The CDR3 runs 17 residues. The germline CDR1 and CDR2 sequences are SNHLY and FYNNEI. With 3 bases clipped from V and 7 bases from J, the junction kept 14 bases outside the gene matches. The DNA for the CDR3 is TGTGCCAGCAGTGAGGGGCGGGGGGGCCTCAGATCGTATACGCAGTATTTT. Translation: CASSEGRGGLRSYTQYF.

This chain joins TRBV5-1 and TRBJ2-3, with 9 bases fitting TRBD2. V shed 4 bases, J shed 2 bases, and the junction held 5 bases outside the gene matches. The CDR3 length is 15 residues. The germline CDR1 and CDR2 sequences are SGHRS and YFSETQ. The CDR3 spells CASSVSGGTTDTQYF. The CDR3 nucleotides read TGCGCCAGCAGCGTCAGCGGGGGGACCACAGATACGCAGTATTTT.

V and J are TRBV27 and TRBJ2-2, with a tentative D call TRBD1 (5 bases). The CDR3 length is 15 residues. The germline CDR1 and CDR2 sequences are MNHEY and SMNVEV (reference sequence). V lost 7 bases and J lost 2, with 14 bases in between. CDR3 sequence reads: CASTKIDRNTGELFF. In DNA form, the CDR3 reads TGTGCCAGCACCAAAATCGACAGAAACACCGGGGAGCTGTTTTTT.